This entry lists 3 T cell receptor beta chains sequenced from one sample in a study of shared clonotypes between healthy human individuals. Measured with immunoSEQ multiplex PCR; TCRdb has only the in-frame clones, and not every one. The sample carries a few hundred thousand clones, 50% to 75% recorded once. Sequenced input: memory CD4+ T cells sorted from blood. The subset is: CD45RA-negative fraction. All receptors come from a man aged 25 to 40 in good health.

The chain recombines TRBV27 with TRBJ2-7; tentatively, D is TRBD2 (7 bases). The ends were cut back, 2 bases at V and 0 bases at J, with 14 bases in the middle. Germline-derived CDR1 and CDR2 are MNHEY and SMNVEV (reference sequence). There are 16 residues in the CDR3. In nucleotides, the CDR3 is TGTGCCAGCAGTTTAAGGGGGGGAAAGAGCTCCTACGAGCAGTACTTC. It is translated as CASSLRGGKSSYEQYF.

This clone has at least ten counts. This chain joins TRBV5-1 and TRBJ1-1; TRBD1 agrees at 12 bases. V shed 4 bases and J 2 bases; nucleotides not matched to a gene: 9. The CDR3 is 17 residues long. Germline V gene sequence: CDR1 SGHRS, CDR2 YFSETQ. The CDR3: CASSRNRDRGLNTEAFF. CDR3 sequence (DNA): TGCGCCAGCAGCCGGAACCGGGACAGGGGGCTTAACACTGAAGCTTTCTTT. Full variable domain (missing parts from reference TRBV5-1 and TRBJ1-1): KAGVTQTPRYLIKTRGQQVTLSCSPISGHRSVSWYQQTPGQGLQFLFEYFSETQRNKGNFPGRFSGRQFSNSRSEMNVSTLELGDSALYLCASSRNRDRGLNTEAFFGQGTRLTVV.

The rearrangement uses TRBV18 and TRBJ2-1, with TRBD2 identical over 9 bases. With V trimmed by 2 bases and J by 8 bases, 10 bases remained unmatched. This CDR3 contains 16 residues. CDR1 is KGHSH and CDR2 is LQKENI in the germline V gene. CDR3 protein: CASSPLSSGSRYEQFF. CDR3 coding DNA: TGTGCCAGCTCACCATTAAGTAGCGGGAGCAGGTATGAGCAGTTCTTC.